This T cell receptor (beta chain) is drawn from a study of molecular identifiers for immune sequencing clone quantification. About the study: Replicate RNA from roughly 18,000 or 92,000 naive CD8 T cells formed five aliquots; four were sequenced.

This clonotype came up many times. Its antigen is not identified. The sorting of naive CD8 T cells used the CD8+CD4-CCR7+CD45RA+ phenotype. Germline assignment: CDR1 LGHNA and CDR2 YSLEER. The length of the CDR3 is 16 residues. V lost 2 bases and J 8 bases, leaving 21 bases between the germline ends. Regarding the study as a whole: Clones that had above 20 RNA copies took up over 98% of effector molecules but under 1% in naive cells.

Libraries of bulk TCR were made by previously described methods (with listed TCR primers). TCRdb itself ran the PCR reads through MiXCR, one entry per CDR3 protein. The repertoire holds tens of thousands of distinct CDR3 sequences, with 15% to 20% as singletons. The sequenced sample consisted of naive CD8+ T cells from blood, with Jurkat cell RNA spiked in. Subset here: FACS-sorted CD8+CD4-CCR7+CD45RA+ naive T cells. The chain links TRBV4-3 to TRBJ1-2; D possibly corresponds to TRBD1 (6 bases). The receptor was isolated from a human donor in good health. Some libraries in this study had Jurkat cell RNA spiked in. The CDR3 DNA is TGCGCCAGCAGCCAACCGATTGCGGGGGGCGCTCGAGGCTACACCTTC. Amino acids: CASSQPIAGGARGYTF.